The 29 T cell receptor beta chains below were found in one sample sequenced in a study of cytomegalovirus exposure and HLA in healthy donors. With 60 Vbeta and 13 Jbeta primers, the PCR was carried out. TCRdb's table, derived via immunoSEQ multiplex PCR, lists solely in-frame clones and lacks some. The sample data list under 150,000 clones. The material sequenced was PBMCs. Receptors were obtained from a man in his forties in good health and CMV-seronegative.

Notes on this clone: This specimen includes other DNA sequences encoding the same CDR3. The chain carries TRBV7-3 and TRBJ2-1; TRBD1 is a possible D gene (6 bases). The ends were cut back, 5 bases at V and 4 bases at J, with 9 bases in the middle. Germline CDR1 and CDR2: SGHTA and FQGTGA. This CDR3 has 13 residues. The CDR3 DNA follows: TGTGCCAGCAGCCCACAGGGTTACAATGAGCAGTTCTTC. Translated: CASSPQGYNEQFF.

V is TRBV19 and J is TRBJ1-2; possibly TRBD1 for D (6 bases). The CDR3 contains 13 residues. Trimming took 3 bases from V and 4 from J, leaving 9 bases between them. Germline V lookup: CDR1 LNHDA, CDR2 SQIVND (reference sequence). The CDR3 bases are TGTGCCAGTAGTATGGGCAGGGGCTATGGCTACACCTTC. Translating gives CASSMGRGYGYTF.

The chain is built from TRBV4-2 and TRBJ2-3, with 10 bases that match TRBD2. Germline V gene sequence: CDR1 LGHNA, CDR2 YNFKEQ. J was trimmed by 2 bases and V by 4 bases; bases with no gene match: 9. The CDR3 length is 17 residues. Here the CDR3 DNA reads TGTGCCAGCAGCCGAGAGGGAGCGGGGGGGGACACAGATACGCAGTATTTT. It specifies CASSREGAGGDTDTQYF.

The CDR3 sequence: CASSLNSMNTEAFF. In DNA, the CDR3 is TGTGCCAGCAGCTTAAATTCCATGAACACTGAAGCTTTCTTT. This chain joins TRBV7-3 and TRBJ1-1; D not resolved. Germline loops: CDR1 SGHTA, CDR2 FQGTGA. The CDR3 has 14 residues. Trimming removed 1 base at V and 0 bases at J, with 6 bases between.

The J gene is TRBJ1-2, the V gene TRBV5-4, with TRBD1 matching over 7 bases. J was trimmed by 7 bases and V by 5 bases; bases with no gene match: 11. The CDR3 consists of 14 residues. The germline V gene has CDR1 SGHNT and CDR2 YYREEE (reference sequence). DNA for the CDR3: TGTGCCAGCAGTTCCGGGACAGATCTCTGTGGCTACACCTTC. Its translation: CASSSGTDLCGYTF.

V gene TRBV4-3 combines with J gene TRBJ2-3; possibly TRBD2 for D (5 bases). This CDR3 has 17 amino acids. CDR1 and CDR2 (germline): LGHNA, YSLEER. The ends were cut back, 4 bases at V and 1 base at J, with 18 bases in the middle. CDR3 loop: CASSRLHTSGGTDTQYF. CDR3 coding DNA: TGCGCCAGCAGCCGCCTACACACCTCCGGGGGCACAGATACGCAGTATTTT.

The genes are TRBV7-9 and TRBJ1-6; D possibly corresponds to TRBD1 (5 bases). Germline V lookup: CDR1 SEHNR, CDR2 FQNEAQ (reference sequence). V was trimmed by 3 bases and J by 11 bases, leaving 11 bases between them. The CDR3 is 13 residues long. CDR3 loop: CASSFSARAPLHF. For the CDR3, the DNA is TGTGCCAGCAGCTTTTCCGCCAGGGCACCCCTCCACTTT.

V and J are TRBV29-1 and TRBJ1-1; D may be TRBD1 (6 bases). Trimming shortened V by 2 bases and J by 4 bases, and 17 bases separated the two germline ends. CDR1 is SQVTM and CDR2 is ANQGSEA in the germline V gene. CDR3 length: 15 residues. The CDR3 region has the DNA TGCAGCGTTGAATCCCCAACAGGGCGGGCCACTGAAGCTTTCTTT. It encodes CSVESPTGRATEAFF.

V usage is TRBV2 and J usage is TRBJ2-2; D not resolved. CDR3 length: 14 amino acids. V gave up 3 bases and J gave up 7 bases, with 12 bases separating them. Looked up from germline, CDR1 is SNHLY and CDR2 is FYNNEI. DNA of the CDR3: TGTGCCAGCAGTGAGGATCAGTCGGGCGGGGAGCTGTTTTTT. Protein sequence: CASSEDQSGGELFF.

The chain employs TRBV7-2 and TRBJ1-1; D unclear. This CDR3 contains 15 residues. The ends were cut back, 1 base at V and 1 base at J, with 10 bases in the middle. The germline CDR1 and CDR2 sequences are SGHTA and FQGNSA. CDR3 sequence reads: CASSLERRGNTEAFF. Written as DNA, the CDR3 is TGTGCCAGCAGCTTAGAACGGCGAGGGAACACTGAAGCTTTCTTT.

V gene TRBV10-3 combines with J gene TRBJ2-5; D ambiguous. Germline V gene lookup returns CDR1 ENHRY and CDR2 SYGVKD. Trimming shortened V by 0 bases and J by 6 bases, and 11 bases separated the two germline ends. The CDR3 runs 14 residues. CDR3 residues: CAISESVAAKTQYF. The CDR3 DNA follows: TGTGCCATCAGTGAGTCGGTAGCTGCAAAGACCCAGTACTTC.

The rearrangement uses TRBV19 and TRBJ1-1; TRBD1 aligns across 10 bases. Looked up from germline, CDR1 is LNHDA and CDR2 is SQIVND (reference sequence). The V segment lost 4 bases and the J segment 4 bases; nucleotides outside the gene matches: 6. The CDR3 length is 15 residues. The CDR3 here is CASSKGDRGGTEAFF. As DNA, the CDR3 is TGTGCCAGTAGTAAGGGGGACAGGGGAGGCACTGAAGCTTTCTTT.

This chain uses TRBV10-3 with TRBJ2-7, with 12 bases that match TRBD1. There are 18 residues in the CDR3. From germline, CDR1 is ENHRY and CDR2 SYGVKD. The trim removed 7 bases at V and 3 bases at J, leaving 16 bases unmatched. The CDR3, as DNA: TGTGCCATCAAAGGGGACAGGGGGCTTGAAAATGCGGGCTACGAGCAGTACTTC. Translated: CAIKGDRGLENAGYEQYF.

J is TRBJ1-1 and V is TRBV20-1; D is ambiguous. CDR1 and CDR2 (germline): DFQATT, SNEGSKA (reference sequence). V was clipped by 2 bases and J by 7 bases, with 5 bases between them. This CDR3 region has 10 residues. Here the CDR3 reads CSARLIEAFF. CDR3 nucleotide sequence: TGCAGTGCTAGATTAATTGAAGCTTTCTTT.

The chain carries TRBV5-1 and TRBJ2-5; TRBD2 matches 12 bases. From germline, CDR1 is SGHRS and CDR2 YFSETQ. The CDR3 sequence is 16 residues long. V was clipped by 4 bases and J by 5 bases; unmatched bases: 9. This CDR3 reads CASSPGLAGSSETQYF. CDR3 bases: TGCGCCAGCAGCCCTGGACTAGCGGGGTCCTCCGAGACCCAGTACTTC.

The chain is built from TRBV28 and TRBJ1-5; D may be TRBD1 (5 bases). The CDR3 contains 14 residues. Germline lookup yields CDR1 MDHEN and CDR2 SYDVKM. The ends were cut back, 10 bases at V and 2 bases at J, with 15 bases in the middle. CDR3 DNA sequence: TGTGCCACCCGCCCGATAGGGGGCAATCAGCCCCAGCATTTT. Translating it yields CATRPIGGNQPQHF. Full variable domain (remainder filled in from reference TRBV28 and TRBJ1-5): DVKVTQSSRYLVKRTGEKVFLECVQDMDHENMFWYRQDPGLGLRLIYFSYDVKMKEKGDIPEGYSVSREKKERFSLILESASTNQTSMYLCATRPIGGNQPQHFGDGTRLSIL.

The V gene is TRBV29-1, the J gene TRBJ1-1, with 8 bases matching TRBD1. The CDR3 contains 13 residues. The V gene end was trimmed by 4 bases and the J gene end by 5 bases; junction bases not matched to a gene: 6. CDR1 SQVTM and CDR2 ANQGSEA come from the germline V gene. The CDR3 region has the DNA TGCAGCGTTGCCTCAGACAGGGGAACTGAAGCTTTCTTT. Its translation: CSVASDRGTEAFF.

As to this clone: Other DNA sequences in this specimen translate into the identical CDR3. The chain is built from TRBV10-3 and TRBJ1-5; 7 bases map to TRBD1. The CDR3 sequence is 15 residues long. The germline CDR1 and CDR2 sequences are ENHRY and SYGVKD. The V and J ends lost 6 bases and 2 bases, in that order; junction bases with no gene match: 7. CDR3 sequence reads: CAIRTDREGNQPQHF. Written as DNA, the CDR3 is TGTGCCATCAGAACTGACAGGGAAGGCAATCAGCCCCAGCATTTT.

The V gene is TRBV7-3, the J gene TRBJ2-5, with D perhaps matching TRBD1 (5 bases). The CDR3 is 13 residues long. The germline V and J ends were trimmed by 2 bases and 5 bases, with 9 bases remaining between them. Germline V gene sequence: CDR1 SGHTA, CDR2 FQGTGA. The chain's CDR3 is CASSLGALETQYF. In nucleotides, the CDR3 is TGTGCCAGCAGCTTAGGGGCATTGGAGACCCAGTACTTC.

This chain joins TRBV11-1 and TRBJ1-5, with unresolved D. CDR1 is SGHAT, CDR2 FQDESV, per germline (reference sequence). The germline V and J ends were trimmed by 2 bases and 6 bases, with 5 bases remaining between them. The CDR3 sequence is 12 residues long. CDR3: CASSLILQPQHF. CDR3 sequence (DNA): TGTGCCAGCAGCTTAATCCTTCAGCCCCAGCATTTT.

The V call is TRBV2, the J call TRBJ2-1, with a possible D match to TRBD2 (6 bases). The CDR3 is 16 residues long. The germline CDR1 and CDR2 sequences are SNHLY and FYNNEI. Trimming took off 4 bases at V and 6 bases at J, with 19 bases between the two ends. The CDR3 spells CASSVTQPGLGNEQFF. For the CDR3, the DNA is TGTGCCAGCAGTGTTACCCAGCCGGGACTGGGCAATGAGCAGTTCTTC.

The gene calls are TRBV5-1 and TRBJ2-7; 8 bases fit TRBD1. Germline-derived CDR1 and CDR2 are SGHRS and YFSETQ. J lost 5 bases, V lost 0 bases, and 7 bases had no gene match. The CDR3 is made up of 15 amino acids. CDR3 sequence (DNA): TGCGCCAGCAGCTTGGGCGCGACAGGGGCCCACGAGCAGTACTTC. Amino acids: CASSLGATGAHEQYF.

The chain joins TRBV29-1 to TRBJ1-3; 9 nucleotides agree with TRBD1. The V segment lost 2 bases and the J segment 2 bases; nucleotides outside the gene matches: 13. CDR3 length: 18 amino acids. Germline assignment: CDR1 SQVTM and CDR2 ANQGSEA. CDR3 amino acids: CSVEILEDRGKAGNTIYF. CDR3 sequence (DNA): TGCAGCGTTGAAATTCTTGAGGACAGGGGAAAAGCTGGAAACACCATATATTTT. The complete variable domain, with remaining parts taken from reference TRBV29-1 and TRBJ1-3, reads SAVISQKPSRDICQRGTSLTIQCQVDSQVTMMFWYRQQPGQSLTLIATANQGSEATYESGFVIDKFPISRPNLTFSTLTVSNMSPEDSSIYLCSVEILEDRGKAGNTIYFGEGSWLTVV.

The chain is built from TRBV9 and TRBJ1-5; D is perhaps TRBD1 (6 bases). Trimming removed 4 bases from V and 6 bases from J, with 14 bases in between. The CDR3 length is 14 residues. Germline V lookup: CDR1 SGDLS, CDR2 YYNGEE. The CDR3 is CASSPRGGGQPQHF. CDR3 sequence (DNA): TGTGCCAGCAGCCCCCGGGGAGGGGGTCAGCCCCAGCATTTT.

This chain uses TRBV18 with TRBJ2-7; perhaps TRBD1 as D (6 bases). CDR3 length equals 14 residues. CDR1 is KGHSH and CDR2 is LQKENI in the germline V gene. Trimming took 1 base from V and 2 from J, leaving 9 bases between them. The CDR3 region has the DNA TGTGCCAGCTCACCACGGGCAGGGGCCTACGAGCAGTACTTC. Amino acids: CASSPRAGAYEQYF.

On this clone itself: The same CDR3 also results from other DNA sequences found in this sample. This rearrangement joins TRBV2 to TRBJ2-3, with D unclear. Trimming left V 8 bases short and J 1 base short, with 10 bases between. Germline V gene sequence: CDR1 SNHLY, CDR2 FYNNEI. The CDR3 is made up of 13 amino acids. Here the CDR3 DNA reads TGTGCCAGCGGAACACTACGCACAGATACGCAGTATTTT. Its translation: CASGTLRTDTQYF.

This chain connects TRBV12-1 to TRBJ1-6; the D call of TRBD1 is as the table states it, not checked on the DNA. TRBV12-1 corresponds to a pseudogene. The CDR3 contains 13 residues. CDR3 bases: TGTGCCAGCAGCCAGGGCCCTAATTCACCCCTCCACTTT. This encodes CASSQGPNSPLHF.

This chain links TRBV4-3 with TRBJ2-7; 10 nucleotides line up with TRBD2. The germline V gene encodes CDR1 LGHNA and CDR2 YSLEER. This CDR3 has 17 amino acids. The J segment lost 4 bases and the V segment lost 0 bases, leaving 9 bases of the junction unmatched. The CDR3 is CASSQDWVAGGSYEQYF. DNA for the CDR3: TGCGCCAGCAGCCAAGATTGGGTAGCGGGGGGTTCGTACGAGCAGTACTTC.

The rearrangement links TRBV2 to TRBJ1-5; the D is unclear. The germline V gene encodes CDR1 SNHLY and CDR2 FYNNEI. This CDR3 has 14 amino acids. The V gene lost 0 bases and the J gene lost 4 bases, with 7 bases spanning the gap. The DNA for the CDR3 is TGTGCCAGCAGTGAAGCGCTTCAGAATCAGCCCCAGCATTTT. As protein: CASSEALQNQPQHF.